One and the same sample provided the 31 T cell receptor beta chains below, sequenced in a study of post-analysis software for immune sequencing data. Prepared TCR beta cDNA libraries contained unique molecular identifiers. One entry per CDR3 protein, called by TCRdb with MiXCR from the PCR reads. The sample records 350,000 to 450,000 distinct CDR3 sequences, approximately 38% being singletons. Points from the study as a whole: Comparison of patients with controls showed 4 to 6 TRBV segments more frequent in patients, TRBV5-6, TRBV5-1 and TRBV20-1 among them.

These receptors are not linked to any known antigen. Material: blood. These receptors came from a girl aged 10 to 17 with multiple sclerosis.

The J gene is TRBJ2-5, the V gene TRBV6-1; no definite D call. This CDR3 region has 14 residues. Germline lookup yields CDR1 MNHNS and CDR2 SASEGT. Trimming cost V 1 base and J 3 bases, with 9 bases left between them. The CDR3 loop reads CASSEGVRKETQYF. The DNA of the CDR3 is TGTGCCAGCAGTGAAGGGGTCAGAAAAGAGACCCAGTACTTC.

This clonotype was picked up a small number of times. This rearrangement joins TRBV29-1 to TRBJ1-5; D is unclear. V lost 2 bases and J lost 2, with 7 bases in between. Germline V lookup: CDR1 SQVTM, CDR2 ANQGSEA. This CDR3 is 13 amino acids long. The CDR3 loop reads CSVEWGGNQPQHF. In nucleotides, the CDR3 is TGCAGCGTTGAATGGGGTGGCAATCAGCCCCAGCATTTT.

Remarks on this clonotype: The junction does not match germline at one end; this may be a read error. V and J are TRBV4-1 and TRBJ1-6; possibly TRBD1 for D (6 bases). Germline CDR1 MGHRA, CDR2 YSYEKL. The CDR3 contains 16 residues. The CDR3 DNA follows: TGCGCCGGCAGCCAAGAGGCTGGACAGAAAAATTCACCCCTCCACTTT. This sequence encodes CAGSQEAGQKNSPLHF.

The table lists this clonotype with a few counts. The chain has TRBV20-1 and TRBJ2-7; 7 positions match TRBD1. Germline assignment: CDR1 DFQATT and CDR2 SNEGSKA (reference sequence). The J segment lost 0 bases and the V segment lost 5 bases, leaving 4 bases of the junction unmatched. The CDR3 has 13 residues. CDR3 nucleotides: TGCAGTGCTGGGACAGCCCACTCCTACGAGCAGTACTTC. It translates to CSAGTAHSYEQYF.

The genes are TRBV12-3 or TRBV12-4 and TRBJ2-3, with D uncertain. V dropped 6 bases and J dropped 5 bases, with 6 bases sitting between them. The CDR3 consists of 11 residues. CDR3 sequence: CASRPGDTQYF. DNA for the CDR3: TGTGCCAGCAGGCCCGGAGATACGCAGTATTTT.

This clonotype occurred a few times. The chain recombines TRBV3-1 with TRBJ2-5, with a possible D match to TRBD2 (6 bases). Germline V gene data show CDR1 as LGHDT and CDR2 as YNNKEL (reference sequence). The CDR3 is 14 amino acids. V was trimmed by 1 base and J by 4 bases, leaving 10 bases between them. CDR3 sequence: CASSQVVGGETQYF. CDR3 nucleotides: TGTGCCAGCAGCCAAGTAGTCGGGGGAGAGACCCAGTACTTC.

This clonotype was detected only a few times. The chain carries TRBV5-5 and TRBJ1-5; 7 nucleotides line up with TRBD1. Germline V gene data show CDR1 as SGHKS and CDR2 as YYEKEE (reference sequence). V lost 4 bases and J lost 11; bases outside the gene matches: 12. This CDR3 comprises 14 residues. The CDR3 sequence: CASSPGGGPEAQHF. The DNA for the CDR3 is TGTGCCAGCAGCCCCGGAGGGGGCCCCGAAGCCCAGCATTTT. The full variable domain, its missing parts supplied by reference TRBV5-5 and TRBJ1-5, is DAGVTQSPTHLIKTRGQQVTLRCSPISGHKSVSWYQQVLGQGPQFIFQYYEKEERGRGNFPDRFSARQFPNYSSELNVNALLLGDSALYLCASSPGGGPEAQHFGDGTRLSIL.

This clonotype turned up a few times. The V and J genes are TRBV6-5 and TRBJ1-4; no clear D. Between the trimmed V and J ends, which lost 5 bases and 3 bases, there was a span of 13 bases. Germline values: CDR1 MNHEY, CDR2 SVGAGI. The CDR3 spans 15 residues. The CDR3 nucleotides read TGTGCCAGCAGTCCGCGGGAAAACTCTAATGAAAAACTGTTTTTT. Translation: CASSPRENSNEKLFF.

Worth noting for this clonotype: Mismatch with germline at one junction end may stem from a read error. The genes are TRBV12-3 or TRBV12-4 and TRBJ2-3; possible D gene TRBD2, 6 bases. The CDR3 runs 14 residues. CDR3 bases: TGTGCCAGCAGCAGCGGCGCGGGGAAAGATACGGAGTATTTT. Protein product: CASSSGAGKDTEYF.

The chain is built from TRBV5-1 and TRBJ1-4; D ambiguous. Germline V lookup: CDR1 SGHRS, CDR2 YFSETQ. Trimming took off 0 bases at V and 6 bases at J, with 6 bases between the two ends. The CDR3 is 13 residues long. The CDR3 here is CASSLGEHEKLFF. In DNA, the CDR3 is TGCGCCAGCAGCTTGGGGGAACATGAAAAACTGTTTTTT.

This clonotype occurred a few times. CDR3 sequence reads: CSVRDRGPLETQYF. The CDR3 nucleotides are TGCAGCGTTAGGGACAGGGGACCTTTGGAGACCCAGTACTTC. The chain joins TRBV29-1 to TRBJ2-5; TRBD1 matches at 10 bases. Per the germline V gene, CDR1 is SQVTM and CDR2 is ANQGSEA. The CDR3 is 14 amino acids. Trimming cost V 5 bases and J 5 bases; bases outside gene matches: 8.

The gene calls are TRBV9 and TRBJ1-2; the D gene is possibly TRBD1 (6 bases). Germline lookup yields CDR1 SGDLS and CDR2 YYNGEE. V lost 3 bases and J 4 bases, leaving 13 bases between the germline ends. This CDR3 spans 14 amino acids. Written as DNA, the CDR3 is TGTGCCAGCAGCGAATCCGGGGGGCCCTATGGCTACACCTTC. Residues: CASSESGGPYGYTF.

This sequence joins TRBV6-6 and TRBJ2-1, with a possible D match to TRBD1 (6 bases). The V gene lost 6 bases and the J gene lost 5 bases, with 17 bases spanning the gap. The CDR3 is 15 amino acids. CDR1 is MNHNY and CDR2 is SVGAGI in the germline V gene (reference sequence). The CDR3 nucleotides are TGTGCCAGCAGACGACAGGAAGGTGTACACAATGAGCAGTTCTTC. Translation gives CASRRQEGVHNEQFF.

This clonotype was detected only a few times. This chain joins TRBV10-2 and TRBJ1-6; D not certain. There are 15 residues in the CDR3. Germline V gives CDR1 WSHSY, CDR2 SAAADI. Deletions cut 3 bases from V and 0 bases from J, with 6 bases between. CDR3 region: CASSDQSSYNSPLHF. CDR3 bases: TGCGCCAGCAGTGACCAAAGCTCCTATAATTCACCCCTCCACTTT.

This clonotype was detected only a few times. The rearrangement uses TRBV7-2 and TRBJ1-2; no clear D. The CDR3 has 15 residues. Trimming left V 5 bases short and J 5 bases short, with 18 bases between. CDR1 is SGHTA and CDR2 is FQGNSA in the germline V gene. The DNA for the CDR3 is TGTGCCAGCAGCGCGGACCTCCCCGTGGGGTATGGCTACACCTTC. This codes for CASSADLPVGYGYTF.

The J gene is TRBJ2-5, the V gene TRBV5-1, with 13 bases aligning to TRBD2. Germline V lookup: CDR1 SGHRS, CDR2 YFSETQ. Losses at the gene ends were 5 bases for V and 5 bases for J; bases not matched to a gene: 12. The CDR3 is 17 residues long. For the CDR3, the DNA is TGCGCCAGCAGACACGGACTAGCGGGGGTTAATGCGGAGACCCAGTACTTC. As protein: CASRHGLAGVNAETQYF. Together with reference TRBV5-1 and TRBJ2-5, the CDR3 gives the full variable domain: KAGVTQTPRYLIKTRGQQVTLSCSPISGHRSVSWYQQTPGQGLQFLFEYFSETQRNKGNFPGRFSGRQFSNSRSEMNVSTLELGDSALYLCASRHGLAGVNAETQYFGPGTRLLVL.

This sequence joins TRBV7-9 and TRBJ2-1; 7 bases line up with TRBD1. J was trimmed by 5 bases and V by 1 base; bases with no gene match: 8. The CDR3 length is 16 residues. The V gene's germline CDR1 is SEHNR and CDR2 FQNEAQ (reference sequence). CDR3 sequence reads: CASSLEEGASNNEQFF. CDR3 coding DNA: TGTGCCAGCAGCTTAGAAGAGGGGGCGTCTAACAATGAGCAGTTCTTC.

There are a few counts of this clonotype. The chain joins TRBV15 to TRBJ2-1, with D possibly TRBD2 on 5 matching bases. Per the germline V gene, CDR1 is LNHNV and CDR2 is YYDKDF (reference sequence). V dropped 2 bases and J dropped 5 bases, with 13 bases sitting between them. The CDR3 contains 15 residues. CDR3 sequence: CATSRSAKGDNEQFF. In DNA, the CDR3 is TGTGCCACCAGCAGATCGGCGAAGGGAGACAATGAGCAGTTCTTC.

This clonotype came up a few times. CDR3 protein: CASSPRGREQFF. The DNA for the CDR3 is TGTGCCAGCAGCCCTAGGGGACGGGAGCAGTTCTTC. The chain recombines TRBV7-8 with TRBJ2-1; D may match TRBD1 or TRBD2 (5 bases each). Per germline, CDR1 SGHVS and CDR2 FQNEAQ. V was pared by 5 bases and J by 10 bases, with 12 bases between. CDR3 length equals 12 residues. Together with reference TRBV7-8 and TRBJ2-1, the CDR3 gives the full variable domain: GAGVSQSPRYKVAKRGQDVALRCDPISGHVSLFWYQQALGQGPEFLTYFQNEAQLDKSGLPSDRFFAERPEGSVSTLKIQRTQQEDSAVYLCASSPRGREQFFGPGTRLTVL.

This chain joins TRBV10-3 and TRBJ2-7, with D hard to call. V lost 0 bases to trimming and J lost 9 bases, with 12 bases between them. The CDR3 loop spans 13 amino acids. Germline V gene lookup returns CDR1 ENHRY and CDR2 SYGVKD. CDR3 sequence: CAISESPGIGQYF. CDR3 bases: TGTGCCATCAGTGAGTCTCCCGGTATCGGGCAGTACTTC.

In its sample, this clonotype was seen a few times. This chain connects TRBV7-9 to TRBJ1-5, with D unresolved. This CDR3 has 14 amino acids. With 1 base removed from V and 6 bases from J, the gap between germline ends came to 10 bases. The germline CDR1 and CDR2 sequences are SEHNR and FQNEAQ (reference sequence). CDR3 coding DNA: TGTGCCAGCAGCTTAGACCTTGGCGGTCAGCCCCAGCATTTT. Residues: CASSLDLGGQPQHF.

This clonotype came up once. The chain uses TRBV7-9 and TRBJ2-1; possible D gene TRBD1, 5 bases. Germline CDR1 reads SEHNR; CDR2 reads FQNEAQ (reference sequence). V lost 0 bases and J 7 bases, leaving 7 bases between the germline ends. The CDR3 spans 13 residues. The CDR3 DNA sequence: TGTGCCAGCAGCTTAGCGCCAGGGAATGAGCAGTTCTTC. This sequence encodes CASSLAPGNEQFF.

This clonotype was detected once. At one boundary the junction diverges from the germline segment, which might be a read error. The rearrangement joins TRBV11-2 to TRBJ2-1, with TRBD1 identical over 8 bases. CDR1 is SGHAT and CDR2 is FQNNGV in the germline V gene. The CDR3 length is 16 residues. The CDR3 bases are TGTGCCAGCAGTCCTCTAGTCAGGGGGCTTTACAATGAGCAGTTCTTT. Its protein product is CASSPLVRGLYNEQFF.

This clonotype was counted a few times. J is TRBJ2-1 and V is TRBV2; tentatively, D is TRBD1 (6 bases). Germline CDR1 is SNHLY and CDR2 is FYNNEI. V lost 8 bases and J lost 5, with 13 bases in between. The CDR3 is made up of 13 amino acids. The CDR3 loop is CASSGPGDNEQFF. Written as DNA, the CDR3 is TGTGCCAGCTCAGGACCAGGGGACAATGAGCAGTTCTTC.

This chain connects TRBV24-1 to TRBJ2-3, with D tentatively TRBD2 (6 bases). The CDR3 sequence is 15 residues long. CDR1 and CDR2 from the germline V gene are KGHDR and SFDVKD. V was trimmed by 4 bases and J by 0 bases, leaving 10 bases between them. The CDR3, as DNA: TGTGCCACCAGTGACGGGGGTCTAAGCACAGATACGCAGTATTTT. Translation: CATSDGGLSTDTQYF.

With regard to this clonotype: Given a much more abundant clone one base away, this may be a read error. This chain connects TRBV12-5 to TRBJ1-4; possibly TRBD1 for D (5 bases). Germline CDR1 is LGHNT and CDR2 is FRNRAP. The CDR3 totals 18 residues. The CDR3 sequence is CASGPGGAARYRDEKRFF. The CDR3 DNA follows: TGTGCTAGTGGTCCCGGGGGTGCGGCCAGGTATAGGGATGAAAAACGGTTTTTT.

This chain joins TRBV6-1 and TRBJ2-2; D is uncertain. V lost 3 bases and J lost 1, with 6 bases in between. The CDR3 is 14 residues long. Germline loops: CDR1 MNHNS, CDR2 SASEGT. CDR3 in amino acids: CASSEWENTGELFF. CDR3 in DNA: TGTGCCAGCAGTGAGTGGGAGAACACCGGGGAGCTGTTTTTT.

The chain joins TRBV10-3 to TRBJ2-4; a possible D gene is TRBD2 (5 bases). Germline V lookup: CDR1 ENHRY, CDR2 SYGVKD. V lost 2 bases to trimming and J lost 7 bases, with 18 bases between them. The CDR3 spans 16 residues. CDR3 sequence reads: CAISEMRKGSGNIQYF. As DNA, the CDR3 is TGTGCCATCAGTGAGATGCGTAAGGGTTCGGGGAACATTCAGTACTTC.

The chain employs TRBV12-3 or TRBV12-4 and TRBJ1-1; perhaps TRBD1 as D (6 bases). V lost 2 bases to trimming and J lost 5 bases, with 9 bases between them. The CDR3 contains 13 residues. Here the CDR3 reads CASSLTGLTEAFF. The CDR3 bases are TGTGCCAGCAGTTTAACAGGGCTAACTGAAGCTTTCTTT.

The sample holds a few counts of this clonotype. This chain joins TRBV20-1 and TRBJ2-7, with D hard to call. Germline V CDR1 and CDR2: DFQATT, SNEGSKA (reference sequence). This CDR3 contains 15 residues. Between the trimmed V and J ends, which lost 0 bases and 0 bases, there was a span of 12 bases. The CDR3 DNA sequence: TGCAGTGCTAGAGATACCCAGTATAGCTCCTACGAGCAGTACTTC. Amino acids: CSARDTQYSSYEQYF.

V is TRBV12-3 or TRBV12-4 and J is TRBJ1-5; perhaps TRBD1 as D (5 bases). Deletions cut 0 bases from V and 2 bases from J, with 14 bases between. This CDR3 is 17 amino acids long. CDR3 sequence: CASSLAVGPEGNQPQHF. The DNA for the CDR3 is TGTGCCAGCAGTTTAGCGGTGGGGCCTGAGGGCAATCAGCCCCAGCATTTT.